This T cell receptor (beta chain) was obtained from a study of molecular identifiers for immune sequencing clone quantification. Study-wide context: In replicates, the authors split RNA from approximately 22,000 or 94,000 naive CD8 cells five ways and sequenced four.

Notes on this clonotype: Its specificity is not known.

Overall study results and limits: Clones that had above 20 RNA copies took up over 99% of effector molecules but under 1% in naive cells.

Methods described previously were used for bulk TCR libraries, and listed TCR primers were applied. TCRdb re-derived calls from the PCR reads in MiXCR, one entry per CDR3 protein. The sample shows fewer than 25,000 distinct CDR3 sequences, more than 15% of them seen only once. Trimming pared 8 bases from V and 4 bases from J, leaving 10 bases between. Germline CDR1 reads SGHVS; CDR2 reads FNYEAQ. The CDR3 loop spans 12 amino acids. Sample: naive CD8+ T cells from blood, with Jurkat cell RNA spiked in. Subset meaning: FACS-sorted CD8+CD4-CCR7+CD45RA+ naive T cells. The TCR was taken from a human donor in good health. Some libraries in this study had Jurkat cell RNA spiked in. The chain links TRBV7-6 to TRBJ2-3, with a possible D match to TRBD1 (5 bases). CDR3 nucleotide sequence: TGTGCCAGCCAGGGAATCGCAGATACGCAGTATTTT. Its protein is CASQGIADTQYF.